The following is a TCR beta chain sequence with its context. This clonotype came up many times. Its antigen has not been determined. There are no base qualities to consult, and no much larger clone falls within one base. Ophthalmopathy patients had moderately to severely active disease, Clinical Activity Score of at least 3, NOSPECS grade of at least 4, and duration under 3 months. Any patient with an uncontrolled infection, another autoimmune disease, pregnancy or lactation was excluded. Diagnoses were based on clinical symptoms, serum thyroxine and TRAb, thyroid ultrasound and orbital computed tomography. Ficoll-Paque density gradient centrifugation was used to isolate PBMCs from approximately 10 ml of fresh peripheral blood. Total RNA was extracted using Trizol reagent, and RNA quality was assessed on an Agilent 2100 Bioanalyzer. The sample originates from a study of T cells in Graves' hyperthyroidism and ophthalmopathy (dated by TCRdb to the late 2010s). For the wider study: Peripheral blood samples were taken at initial diagnosis, before any treatment was given. In addition, the study compared T-cell repertoires in thyroid tissue and in blood from five or six Graves' hyperthyroidism patients. According to the paper, TCR Vbeta CDR3 sequencing was carried out on approximately 140 peripheral blood samples, which came from some 41 ophthalmopathy, around 74 hyperthyroidism and some 17 progressor patients. Whether ophthalmopathy could be predicted prospectively was tested in an independent validation cohort made up of roughly 19 hyperthyroidism patients plus 17 patients who later progressed to ophthalmopathy. The approximately 98 discovery patients were randomly divided into training and test sets at a 7:3 ratio. Following sampling, methimazole starting at 30 mg daily was given to hyperthyroidism patients, and high-dose intravenous methylprednisolone was given to ophthalmopathy patients. To identify distinguishing TCR V-J signatures, a discovery cohort of 95 to 100 patients was used, comprising 43 with Graves' ophthalmopathy and about 59 with stable Graves' hyperthyroidism. Broader findings and caveats from the paper: In validation, the model predicted progression to ophthalmopathy with approximately 69% sensitivity and about 73% specificity, a median of 6.5 months before onset. Ophthalmopathy was separated from stable hyperthyroidism by a 13 V-J signature model, with approximately 85% sensitivity and 81% to 83% specificity obtained in cross-validation and 80%/75% obtained in testing. Blood samples also contained most of the expanded thyroid clonotypes (frequency above 0.001), which suggests that blood repertoires may reflect thyroid immune responses. Sample size was not statistically predetermined, and investigators were not blinded to group allocation.

The CDR3 runs 17 residues from the cysteine to the phenylalanine. Just CDR3 DNA is preserved here, 51 bases in frame from base 1. CDR1 KGHSH and CDR2 LQKENI are derived from the germline V gene. V is pruned by 0 bases and J by 4 bases, leaving 7 bases of the junction without a gene match. The TCR beta CDR3 regions were amplified from RNA transcripts. The first round of RT-PCR for the TCR CDR3 was performed with the HTBI primer set and the Qiagen OneStep RT-PCR kit. A second multiplex PCR round built the libraries, followed by size selection and purification. Paired-end sequencing of the libraries was performed with 100 bp reads on an Illumina HiSeq2000. In the paper's pipeline: SOAPnuke was used to process the raw data, removing reads that contained adapters or uncalled bases, had a mean Phred below 15, or lacked an exact match to the constant primer or identifier. High-quality paired reads were merged using COPE v1.2.5, and each unique nucleotide sequence was defined as a clonotype. MiTCR v1.1 was used to align the clonotypes against IMGT TRBV, TRBD and TRBJ reference segments. Analysis was restricted to V-J combinations with a frequency above 0.0001, which covered roughly 99% of repertoires. A TCS score was defined as the ratio between F50 (clonal expansion) and ExV (chaos), using BLOSUM62-based TCRdist between CDR3 peptides within each V-J. Welch's t-statistics and random forest reduced roughly 500 V-J features to roughly 13, which were used in a naive Bayes classifier (R e1071). TCRdb passed the public sequencing reads through fastp at Q25 and MiXCR, retaining productive beta sequences. Entries that share a CDR3 protein sequence are merged under the most common genes and DNA. The V and J calls follow TCRdb's processing rather than the paper's. The sample table records about 610,000 distinct CDR3 sequences; approximately 15% of these occur just once. The ten top clones hold approximately 3.5% of the sample.

What was sequenced was blood. The source is a woman in her thirties or forties with Graves' ophthalmopathy. This receptor chain uses TRBV18 and TRBJ1-1; 11 central nucleotides agree with TRBD1. For the CDR3, the sequence is CASSPPPRTGGFTEAFF. Read as DNA, the sequence is TGTGCCAGCTCACCACCTCCGAGGACAGGGGGCTTCACTGAAGCTTTCTTT.